Below, 13 T cell receptor beta chains from the same sample are listed, as sequenced in a study of T cells in Graves' hyperthyroidism and ophthalmopathy. TCR beta CDR3 sequences were amplified from RNA transcripts. When the TCR CDR3 underwent first-round RT-PCR, the HTBI primer set was used. From the multiplex PCR reads, TCRdb called clonotypes with MiXCR, one entry per CDR3 protein. Of hundreds of thousands of distinct CDR3 sequences in the sample, approximately 14% were seen once. The sample taken for sequencing was blood. These receptor sequences come from a man aged 18 to 30 with Graves' ophthalmopathy.

There are many counts of this clonotype. The chain uses TRBV12-5 and TRBJ1-1; D remains unclear. Trimming stripped 2 bases from V and 1 base from J, with 8 bases between. The CDR3 loop spans 14 amino acids. Germline V gives CDR1 LGHNT, CDR2 FRNRAP. The CDR3 loop reads CASGLSGKNTEAFF. CDR3 nucleotide sequence: TGTGCTAGTGGTTTGTCTGGGAAGAACACTGAAGCTTTCTTT.

This clonotype was observed at least ten times. The chain links TRBV6-1 to TRBJ2-5; a possible D gene is TRBD2 (6 bases). V lost 6 bases to trimming and J lost 1 base, with 9 bases between them. From germline, CDR1 is MNHNS and CDR2 SASEGT. The CDR3 spans 13 residues. CDR3 residues: CASRAGFQETQYF. The CDR3 coding sequence is TGTGCCAGCAGAGCGGGCTTCCAAGAGACCCAGTACTTC.

The chain links TRBV6-6 to TRBJ1-3; a possible D gene is TRBD1 (5 bases). V gave up 0 bases and J gave up 7 bases, with 16 bases separating them. The V gene's germline CDR1 is MNHNY and CDR2 SVGAGI (reference sequence). CDR3 length equals 16 residues. CDR3 region: CASSYSSPRVGNTIYF. The CDR3 DNA is TGTGCCAGCAGTTACTCTTCCCCCAGGGTTGGGAACACCATATATTTT.

This clonotype occurred a few times. The chain links TRBV19 to TRBJ1-1, with D possibly TRBD1 on 6 matching bases. The germline V and J ends were trimmed by 10 bases and 0 bases, with 24 bases remaining between them. CDR3 length equals 17 residues. The germline CDR1 and CDR2 sequences are LNHDA and SQIVND (reference sequence). Here the CDR3 reads CATTGGARNFVNTEAFF. Here the CDR3 DNA reads TGTGCCACCACGGGGGGGGCGCGCAATTTCGTGAACACTGAAGCTTTCTTT.

J is TRBJ2-3 and V is TRBV4-2; 11 bases are shared with TRBD2. Losses at the gene ends were 1 base for V and 5 bases for J; bases not matched to a gene: 5. Germline V gene sequence: CDR1 LGHNA, CDR2 YNFKEQ. The CDR3 length is 16 residues. The CDR3 bases are TGTGCCAGCAGCCAAGGAGCTAGCGGGGGGATAGATACGCAGTATTTT. The encoded protein is CASSQGASGGIDTQYF.

This clonotype was picked up a small number of times. V and J are TRBV7-9 and TRBJ2-7; 9 nucleotides agree with TRBD1. Looked up from germline, CDR1 is SEHNR and CDR2 is FQNEAQ (reference sequence). This CDR3 has 15 residues. Trimming took 5 bases from V and 6 from J; bases not matched to a gene: 11. CDR3: CASSGTGTGYGEQYF. CDR3 nucleotides: TGTGCCAGCAGCGGAACCGGGACAGGGTACGGCGAGCAGTACTTC.

In its sample, this clonotype was seen many times. This chain joins TRBV30 and TRBJ1-2; D is uncertain. The CDR3 sequence is 16 residues long. Germline V gene data show CDR1 as GTSNPN and CDR2 as SVGIG (reference sequence). V lost 0 bases, J lost 4 bases, and 18 bases lay in between. CDR3 nucleotide sequence: TGTGCCTGGAGTGTATCCGTGGCTCAGGCCACCTATGGCTACACCTTC. It specifies CAWSVSVAQATYGYTF.

The rearrangement joins TRBV7-9 to TRBJ2-4, with 9 bases matching TRBD1. Trimming cost V 5 bases and J 4 bases; bases outside gene matches: 6. The V gene's germline CDR1 is SEHNR and CDR2 FQNEAQ (reference sequence). This CDR3 has 15 amino acids. The CDR3 sequence is CASSQGQGIKNIQYF. In DNA, the CDR3 is TGTGCCAGCAGCCAGGGACAGGGAATAAAAAACATTCAGTACTTC.

This clonotype was seen a few times. The CDR3 region is CASSLRGASGNTIYF. The CDR3 DNA follows: TGTGCCAGCAGTTTACGTGGGGCCTCTGGAAACACCATATATTTT. The chain is built from TRBV27 and TRBJ1-3; D possibly corresponds to TRBD1 (5 bases). The CDR3 sequence is 15 residues long. V shed 2 bases and J shed 0 bases, with 8 bases lying between them. The germline V gene encodes CDR1 MNHEY and CDR2 SMNVEV (reference sequence).

The table lists this clonotype with many counts. CDR3: CAWTLGSLYEQYF. CDR3 DNA sequence: TGTGCCTGGACTTTAGGGAGCCTCTACGAGCAGTACTTC. This chain connects TRBV30 to TRBJ2-7; TRBD2 might be the D (5 bases). Germline assignment: CDR1 GTSNPN and CDR2 SVGIG (reference sequence). The CDR3 spans 13 residues. Deletions cut 4 bases from V and 3 bases from J, with 13 bases between. The whole variable domain, remainder taken from reference TRBV30 and TRBJ2-7, is SQTIHQWPATLVQPVGSPLSLECTVEGTSNPNLYWYRQAAGRGLQLLFYSVGIGQISSEVPQNLSASRPQDRQFILSSKKLLLSDSGFYLCAWTLGSLYEQYFGPGTRLTVT.

Ten or more counts support this clonotype. The gene calls are TRBV28 and TRBJ2-5; D gene uncertain. The germline V and J ends were trimmed by 4 bases and 4 bases, with 10 bases remaining between them. Germline loops: CDR1 MDHEN, CDR2 SYDVKM. This CDR3 has 13 residues. The CDR3 region has the DNA TGTGCCAGCAGTTCTAACGGTGGAGAGACCCAGTACTTC. Its translation is CASSSNGGETQYF.

The rearrangement links TRBV19 to TRBJ2-1, with 10 bases that match TRBD2. The CDR3 totals 18 residues. CDR1 is LNHDA and CDR2 is SQIVND in the germline V gene (reference sequence). Trimming took 4 bases from V and 4 from J; bases not matched to a gene: 13. In DNA, the CDR3 is TGTGCCAGTAGTAAATATACACCGGGACTAGCGCTATACAATGAGCAGTTCTTC. This encodes CASSKYTPGLALYNEQFF.

This sequence joins TRBV3-1 and TRBJ2-5; 7 bases line up with TRBD2. Per the germline V gene, CDR1 is LGHDT and CDR2 is YNNKEL (reference sequence). CDR3 length: 15 amino acids. V shed 2 bases and J 3 bases; nucleotides not matched to a gene: 6. CDR3 region: CASSQPMGGKETQYF. CDR3 DNA: TGTGCCAGCAGCCAACCTATGGGGGGGAAAGAGACCCAGTACTTC.